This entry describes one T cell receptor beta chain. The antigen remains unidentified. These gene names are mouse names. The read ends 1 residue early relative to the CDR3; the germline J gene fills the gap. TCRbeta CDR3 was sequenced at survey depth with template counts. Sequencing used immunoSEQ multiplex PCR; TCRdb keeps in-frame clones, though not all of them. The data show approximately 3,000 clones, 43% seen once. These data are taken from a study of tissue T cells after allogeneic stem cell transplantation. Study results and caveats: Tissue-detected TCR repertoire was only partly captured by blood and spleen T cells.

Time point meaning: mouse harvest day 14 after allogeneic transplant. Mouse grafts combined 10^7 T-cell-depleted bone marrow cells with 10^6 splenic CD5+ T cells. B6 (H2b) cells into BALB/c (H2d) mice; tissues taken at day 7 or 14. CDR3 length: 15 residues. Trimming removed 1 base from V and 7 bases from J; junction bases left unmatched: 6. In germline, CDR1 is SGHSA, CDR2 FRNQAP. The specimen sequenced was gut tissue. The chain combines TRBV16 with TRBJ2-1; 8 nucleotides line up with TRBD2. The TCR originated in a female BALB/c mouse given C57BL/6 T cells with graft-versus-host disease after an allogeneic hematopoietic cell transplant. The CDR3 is CASSLVGGARAEQFF. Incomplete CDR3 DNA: TGTGCAAGCAGCTTAGTGGGGGGGGCGCGGGCTGAGCAGTTC.